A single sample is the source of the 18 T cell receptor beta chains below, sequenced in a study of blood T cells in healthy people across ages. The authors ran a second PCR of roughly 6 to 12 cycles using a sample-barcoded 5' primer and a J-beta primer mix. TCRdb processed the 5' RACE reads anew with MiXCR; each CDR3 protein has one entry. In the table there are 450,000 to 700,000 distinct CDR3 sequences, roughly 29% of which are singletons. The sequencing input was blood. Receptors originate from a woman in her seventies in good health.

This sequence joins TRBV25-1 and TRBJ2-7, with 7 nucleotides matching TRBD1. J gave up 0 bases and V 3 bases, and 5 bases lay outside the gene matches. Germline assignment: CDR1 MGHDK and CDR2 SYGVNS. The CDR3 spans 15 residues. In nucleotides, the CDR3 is TGTGCCAGCAGTGACCCCAGGGGGATCTCCTACGAGCAGTACTTC. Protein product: CASSDPRGISYEQYF.

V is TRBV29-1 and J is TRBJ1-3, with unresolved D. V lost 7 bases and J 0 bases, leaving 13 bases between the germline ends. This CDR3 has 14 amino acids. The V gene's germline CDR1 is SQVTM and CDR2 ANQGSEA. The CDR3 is CSAEGNSSGNTIYF. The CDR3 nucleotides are TGCAGCGCCGAAGGGAACAGCTCTGGAAACACCATATATTTT.

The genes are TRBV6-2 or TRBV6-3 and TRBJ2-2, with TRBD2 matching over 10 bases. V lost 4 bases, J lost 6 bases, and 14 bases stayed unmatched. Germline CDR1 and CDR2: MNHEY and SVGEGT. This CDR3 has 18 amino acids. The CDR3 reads CASSCSRQRGGFPGELFF. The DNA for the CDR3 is TGTGCCAGCAGTTGCTCCCGGCAGCGGGGGGGCTTCCCCGGGGAGCTGTTTTTT.

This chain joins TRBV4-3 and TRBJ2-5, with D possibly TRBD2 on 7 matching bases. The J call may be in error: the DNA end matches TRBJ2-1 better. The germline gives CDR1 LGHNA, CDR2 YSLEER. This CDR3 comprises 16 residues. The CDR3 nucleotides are TGCGCCAGCAGCCCGCGCGGGGGCCCGGGAGTGAGTGAGCAGTTCTTC. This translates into CASSPRGGPGVSEQFF.

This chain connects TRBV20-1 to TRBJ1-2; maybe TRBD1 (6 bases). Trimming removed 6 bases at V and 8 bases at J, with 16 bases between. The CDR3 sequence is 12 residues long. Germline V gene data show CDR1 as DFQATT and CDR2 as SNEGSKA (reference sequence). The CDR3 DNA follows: TGCAGTGCCGAAGACAGGTTGAGGGGCTACACCTTC. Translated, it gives CSAEDRLRGYTF.

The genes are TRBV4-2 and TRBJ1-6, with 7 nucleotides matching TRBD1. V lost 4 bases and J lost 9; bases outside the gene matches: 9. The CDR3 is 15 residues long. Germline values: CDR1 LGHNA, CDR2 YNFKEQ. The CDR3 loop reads CASSREGQLGSPLHF. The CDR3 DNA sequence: TGTGCCAGCAGCCGAGAGGGACAGCTCGGTTCACCCCTCCACTTT.

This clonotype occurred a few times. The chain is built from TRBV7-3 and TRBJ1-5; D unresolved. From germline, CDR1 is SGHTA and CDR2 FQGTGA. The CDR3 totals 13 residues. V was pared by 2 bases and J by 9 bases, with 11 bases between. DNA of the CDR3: TGTGCCAGCAGCTTAGCAGACAACCTGCCCCAGCATTTT. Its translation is CASSLADNLPQHF.

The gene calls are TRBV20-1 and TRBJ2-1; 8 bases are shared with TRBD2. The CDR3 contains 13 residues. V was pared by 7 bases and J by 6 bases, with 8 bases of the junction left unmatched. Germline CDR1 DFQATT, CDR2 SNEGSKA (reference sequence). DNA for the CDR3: TGCAGTGGTAAAAGCGGGGGCGTCAATGAGCAGTTCTTC. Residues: CSGKSGGVNEQFF.

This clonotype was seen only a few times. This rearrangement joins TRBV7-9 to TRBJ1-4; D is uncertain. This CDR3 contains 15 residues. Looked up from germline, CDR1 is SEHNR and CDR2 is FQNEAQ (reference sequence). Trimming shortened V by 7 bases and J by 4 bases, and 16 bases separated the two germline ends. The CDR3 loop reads CASNSGGRNNEKLFF. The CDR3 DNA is TGTGCCAGCAACTCCGGCGGGCGCAATAATGAAAAACTGTTTTTT.

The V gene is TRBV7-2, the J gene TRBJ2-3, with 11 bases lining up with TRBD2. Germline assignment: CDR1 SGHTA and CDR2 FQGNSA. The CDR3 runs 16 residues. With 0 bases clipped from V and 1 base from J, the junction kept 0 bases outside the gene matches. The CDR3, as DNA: TGTGCCAGCAGCTTAGCTAGCGGGGGGGGCACAGATACGCAGTATTTT. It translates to CASSLASGGGTDTQYF.

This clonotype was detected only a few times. Written as DNA, the CDR3 is TGTGCCAGCAGCTTAGCGGGAAGCGGTACCCAGCATTTT. The encoded protein is CASSLAGSGTQHF. The chain joins TRBV7-2 to TRBJ1-5; no reliable D call. This CDR3 region has 13 residues. Looked up from germline, CDR1 is SGHTA and CDR2 is FQGNSA. The V and J ends lost 0 bases and 11 bases respectively, with 11 bases between them.

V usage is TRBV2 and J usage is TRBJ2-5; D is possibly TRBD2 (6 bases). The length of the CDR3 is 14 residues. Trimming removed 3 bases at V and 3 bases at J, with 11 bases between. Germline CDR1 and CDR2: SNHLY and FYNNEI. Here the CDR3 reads CASSEASEEETQYF. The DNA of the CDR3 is TGTGCCAGCAGTGAGGCTAGCGAGGAAGAGACCCAGTACTTC.

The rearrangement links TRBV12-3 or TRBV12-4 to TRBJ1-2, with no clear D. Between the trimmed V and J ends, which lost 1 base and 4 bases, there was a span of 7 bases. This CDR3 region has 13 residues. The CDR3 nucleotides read TGTGCCAGCAGTTTAGAGGTTCTCTATGGCTACACCTTC. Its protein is CASSLEVLYGYTF.

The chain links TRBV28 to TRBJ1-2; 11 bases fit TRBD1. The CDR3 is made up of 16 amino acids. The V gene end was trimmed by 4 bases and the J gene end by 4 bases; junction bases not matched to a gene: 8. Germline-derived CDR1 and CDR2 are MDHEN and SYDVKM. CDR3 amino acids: CASSWDSGTGGYGYTF. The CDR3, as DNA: TGTGCCAGCAGTTGGGACTCCGGGACAGGGGGCTATGGCTACACCTTC.

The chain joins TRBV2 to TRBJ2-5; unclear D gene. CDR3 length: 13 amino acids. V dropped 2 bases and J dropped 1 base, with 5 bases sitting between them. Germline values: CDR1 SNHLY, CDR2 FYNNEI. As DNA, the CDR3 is TGTGCCAGCAGTGAACAATCCCAAGAGACCCAGTACTTC. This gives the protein CASSEQSQETQYF.

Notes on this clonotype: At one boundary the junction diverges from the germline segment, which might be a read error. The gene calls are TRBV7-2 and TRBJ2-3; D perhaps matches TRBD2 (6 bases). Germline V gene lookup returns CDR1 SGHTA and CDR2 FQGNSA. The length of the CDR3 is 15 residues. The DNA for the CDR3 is TGTGCCGGCAGCTCCCTAGCGACGTCCGGGGATACGCAGTATTTT. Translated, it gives CAGSSLATSGDTQYF.

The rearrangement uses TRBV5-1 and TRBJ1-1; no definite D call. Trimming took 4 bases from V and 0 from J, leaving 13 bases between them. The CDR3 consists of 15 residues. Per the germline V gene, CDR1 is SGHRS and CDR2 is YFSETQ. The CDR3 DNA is TGCGCCAGCAGCCAGAGTCTTACCATGAACACTGAAGCTTTCTTT. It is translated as CASSQSLTMNTEAFF. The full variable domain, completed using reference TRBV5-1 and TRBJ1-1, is KAGVTQTPRYLIKTRGQQVTLSCSPISGHRSVSWYQQTPGQGLQFLFEYFSETQRNKGNFPGRFSGRQFSNSRSEMNVSTLELGDSALYLCASSQSLTMNTEAFFGQGTRLTVV.

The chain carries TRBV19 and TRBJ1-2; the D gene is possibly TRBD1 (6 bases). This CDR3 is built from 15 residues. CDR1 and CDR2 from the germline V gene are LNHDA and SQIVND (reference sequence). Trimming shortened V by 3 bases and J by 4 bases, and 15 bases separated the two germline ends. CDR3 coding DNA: TGTGCCAGTAGTATTACAGGGACATCGGCCTATGGCTACACCTTC. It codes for CASSITGTSAYGYTF.